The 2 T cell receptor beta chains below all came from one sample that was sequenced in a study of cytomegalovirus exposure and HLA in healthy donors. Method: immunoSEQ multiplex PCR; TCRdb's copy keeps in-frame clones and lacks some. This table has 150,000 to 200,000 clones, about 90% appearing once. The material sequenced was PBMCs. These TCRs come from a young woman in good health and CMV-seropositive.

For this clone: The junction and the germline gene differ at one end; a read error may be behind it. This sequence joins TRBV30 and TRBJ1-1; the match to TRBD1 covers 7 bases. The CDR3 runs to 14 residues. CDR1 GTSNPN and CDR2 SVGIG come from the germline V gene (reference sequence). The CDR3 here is CAWSRLGTDTEAFF. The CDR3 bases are TGTGCCTGGAGTCGACTCGGGACAGACACAGAAGCTTTCTTT.

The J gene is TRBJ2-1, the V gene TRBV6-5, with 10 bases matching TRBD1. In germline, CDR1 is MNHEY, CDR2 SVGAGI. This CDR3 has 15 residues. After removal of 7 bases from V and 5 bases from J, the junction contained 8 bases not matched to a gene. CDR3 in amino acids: CASTKDRGRDNEQFF. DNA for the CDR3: TGTGCCAGCACAAAAGACAGGGGGCGCGACAATGAGCAGTTCTTC.